Listed below are T cell receptor beta chains from one sample, sequenced in a study of OX40 agonist ivuxolimab in advanced cancers. Measured with immunoSEQ multiplex PCR; TCRdb has only the in-frame clones, and not every one. The table records 65,000 to 85,000 clones, roughly nine tenths of them present only once. The sequences come from CD4+ or CD8+ T cells sorted from blood, collected in a trial of the OX40 agonist ivuxolimab. The source of these receptors is an adult with an advanced solid tumor such as melanoma, head and neck, liver or kidney cancer. Both conserved end residues are part of each CDR3. The order of the fields is D gene, clone size, V gene, J gene, CDR3 protein, CDR3 DNA. D genes are given only for firm matches. Clone size is not always given. Where it is, it says once, few, many or a class for expanded clones.

d_call: .
clone_size: few
v_call: TRBV5-1
j_call: TRBJ1-2
cdr3_aa: CASSLYPSSNYGYTF
cdr3_nt: TGCGCCAGCAGCTTGTATCCCAGTTCTAACTATGGCTACACCTTC

d_call: .
clone_size: .
v_call: TRBV2
j_call: TRBJ1-2
cdr3_aa: CASSLKRDTGGYTF
cdr3_nt: TGTGCCAGCAGCCTAAAACGGGACACGGGTGGCTACACCTTC

d_call: .
clone_size: .
v_call: TRBV11-2
j_call: TRBJ1-3
cdr3_aa: CASSLGPRSGNTIYF
cdr3_nt: TGTGCCAGCAGCTTAGGTCCACGATCCGGAAACACCATATATTTT

d_call: .
clone_size: .
v_call: TRBV19
j_call: TRBJ1-1
cdr3_aa: CASSIQGMNTEAFF
cdr3_nt: TGTGCCAGTAGTATACAGGGGATGAACACTGAAGCTTTCTTT

d_call: .
clone_size: .
v_call: TRBV14
j_call: TRBJ1-2
cdr3_aa: CASSQPGGYGYTF
cdr3_nt: TGTGCCAGCAGCCAGCCGGGGGGATATGGCTACACCTTC

d_call: TRBD1
clone_size: .
v_call: TRBV18
j_call: TRBJ1-1
cdr3_aa: CASSPGWGQGITEAFF
cdr3_nt: TGTGCCAGCTCACCGGGCTGGGGACAGGGTATCACTGAAGCTTTCTTT

d_call: .
clone_size: once
v_call: TRBV2
j_call: TRBJ1-5
cdr3_aa: CASRDDSSNQPQHF
cdr3_nt: TGTGCCAGCAGGGATGACAGTAGCAATCAGCCCCAGCATTTT

d_call: .
clone_size: .
v_call: TRBV28
j_call: TRBJ1-3
cdr3_aa: CASSIGLINTIYF
cdr3_nt: TGTGCCAGCAGCATTGGACTGATAAACACCATATATTTT

d_call: .
clone_size: .
v_call: TRBV29-1
j_call: TRBJ1-3
cdr3_aa: CSVDGSSGNTIYF
cdr3_nt: TGCAGCGTTGATGGTTCCTCTGGAAACACCATATATTTT

d_call: TRBD1
clone_size: once
v_call: TRBV23-1
j_call: TRBJ1-2
cdr3_aa: CASIGQDYGYTF
cdr3_nt: TGCGCCAGCATCGGACAGGACTATGGCTACACCTTC

d_call: TRBD1
clone_size: .
v_call: TRBV6-4
j_call: TRBJ1-2
cdr3_aa: CASSDSKGTGRNYGYTF
cdr3_nt: TGTGCCAGCAGTGACTCGAAGGGGACAGGGAGAAACTATGGCTACACCTTC

d_call: TRBD1
clone_size: .
v_call: TRBV7-8
j_call: TRBJ2-3
cdr3_aa: CASSPGGRWTDTQYF
cdr3_nt: TGTGCCAGCAGCCCAGGGGGCAGATGGACAGATACGCAGTATTTT

d_call: .
clone_size: .
v_call: TRBV28
j_call: TRBJ2-7
cdr3_aa: CASSLRDFSYEQYF
cdr3_nt: TGTGCCAGCAGTCTCCGGGACTTCTCCTACGAGCAGTACTTC

d_call: .
clone_size: .
v_call: TRBV9
j_call: TRBJ2-7
cdr3_aa: CASSVGVEAYEQYF
cdr3_nt: TGTGCCAGCAGCGTAGGAGTAGAGGCTTACGAGCAGTACTTC

d_call: TRBD1
clone_size: .
v_call: TRBV19
j_call: TRBJ1-1
cdr3_aa: CASSTTGLNTEAFF
cdr3_nt: TGTGCCAGTAGTACGACAGGGCTGAACACTGAAGCTTTCTTT

d_call: TRBD1
clone_size: .
v_call: TRBV5-1
j_call: TRBJ2-1
cdr3_aa: CASSSRTGNNEQFF
cdr3_nt: TGCGCCAGCAGCAGCAGGACAGGCAACAATGAGCAGTTCTTC

d_call: .
clone_size: .
v_call: TRBV30
j_call: TRBJ1-5
cdr3_aa: CAWNGRKPDQPQHF
cdr3_nt: TGTGCCTGGAATGGTCGCAAGCCCGATCAGCCCCAGCATTTT

d_call: .
clone_size: .
v_call: TRBV30
j_call: TRBJ1-6
cdr3_aa: CAWRLQVPSSYNSPLHF
cdr3_nt: TGTGCCTGGAGGCTCCAGGTTCCGAGCTCCTATAATTCACCCCTCCACTTT

d_call: .
clone_size: .
v_call: TRBV9
j_call: TRBJ2-3
cdr3_aa: CASSVEMGLDTQYF
cdr3_nt: TGTGCCAGCAGCGTAGAAATGGGACTAGATACGCAGTATTTT

d_call: TRBD1
clone_size: .
v_call: TRBV28
j_call: TRBJ2-1
cdr3_aa: CASSPTGVNEQFF
cdr3_nt: TGTGCCAGCAGTCCTACAGGGGTCAATGAGCAGTTCTTC

d_call: .
clone_size: .
v_call: TRBV9
j_call: TRBJ1-5
cdr3_aa: CASSVGAGNQPQHF
cdr3_nt: TGTGCCAGCAGCGTAGGAGCTGGCAATCAGCCCCAGCATTTT

d_call: .
clone_size: .
v_call: TRBV30
j_call: TRBJ1-2
cdr3_aa: CAWNFQNYGYTF
cdr3_nt: TGTGCCTGGAATTTCCAGAACTATGGCTACACCTTC

d_call: .
clone_size: .
v_call: TRBV7-2
j_call: TRBJ1-1
cdr3_aa: CASAISVLTEAFF
cdr3_nt: TGTGCCAGCGCTATAAGCGTTCTCACTGAAGCTTTCTTT

d_call: .
clone_size: .
v_call: TRBV5-1
j_call: TRBJ2-1
cdr3_aa: CASSLVLGSVANEQFF
cdr3_nt: TGCGCCAGCAGCTTGGTGCTAGGGTCTGTGGCGAATGAGCAGTTCTTC

d_call: .
clone_size: .
v_call: TRBV6-1
j_call: TRBJ1-6
cdr3_aa: CASQSVYNSPLHF
cdr3_nt: TGTGCCAGTCAGTCGGTCTATAATTCACCCCTCCACTTT

d_call: .
clone_size: .
v_call: TRBV27
j_call: TRBJ1-2
cdr3_aa: CASLSGGEYGYTF
cdr3_nt: TGTGCCAGCCTGAGCGGGGGGGAGTATGGCTACACCTTC

d_call: TRBD1
clone_size: .
v_call: TRBV6-5
j_call: TRBJ1-2
cdr3_aa: CASCPDRESGYTF
cdr3_nt: TGTGCCAGCTGCCCCGACAGGGAGTCTGGCTACACCTTC

d_call: .
clone_size: few
v_call: TRBV5-8
j_call: TRBJ2-5
cdr3_aa: CASSYGLLNQETQYF
cdr3_nt: TGTGCCAGCAGCTACGGACTACTCAACCAAGAGACCCAGTACTTC

d_call: .
clone_size: .
v_call: TRBV19
j_call: TRBJ2-7
cdr3_aa: CASSMGPGEQYF
cdr3_nt: TGTGCCAGTAGTATGGGTCCCGGCGAGCAGTACTTC